The rows below give T cell receptor beta chains drawn from one sample of a study of blood T cells in healthy people across ages. TCRdb processed the 5' RACE reads anew with MiXCR; each CDR3 protein has one entry. The repertoire holds approximately 800,000 distinct CDR3 sequences, about 62% seen once, with roughly 26% in the top ten. Specimen: blood. These receptors were taken from a young man in good health. The CDR3 runs from the conserved cysteine through the conserved F or W. A D gene is named only where the DNA matches it firmly.

j_call cdr3_length d_call v_call cdr3_aa
TRBJ2-7 13 . TRBV11-1 CASSTGRHYEQYF
TRBJ1-2 13 . TRBV20-1 CSARDEVRYGYTF
TRBJ2-4 14 . TRBV6-2/TRBV6-3 CASDFNGNLEEQYF
TRBJ2-4 14 . TRBV3-1 CASSPQGHSNIQYF
TRBJ2-3 14 TRBD2 TRBV7-3 CASSLTSGWDTQYF
TRBJ1-2 13 . TRBV10-3 CAIRPGESYGYTF
. 15 TRBD2 TRBV4-3 CASSPGTSRGETQYF
TRBJ2-1 16 TRBD1 TRBV29-1 CSVEEGTGGAYNEQFF
TRBJ2-3 13 . TRBV4-3 CARSQEQRDTQYF
TRBJ1-2 15 . TRBV27 CASRGVGQTNYGYTF
TRBJ1-5 13 . TRBV2 CASSVGLGQPQHF
TRBJ2-7 11 . TRBV7-8 CASSLGGSEYF
TRBJ2-3 10 . TRBV25-1 CASRGITQYF
TRBJ2-1 15 TRBD2 TRBV20-1 CSASLGLAGYNEQFF
TRBJ2-1 18 TRBD2 TRBV6-1 CASSDYLAGAYSYNEQFF
TRBJ2-1 16 TRBD2 TRBV7-8 CASLTGTTFVGNEQFF
TRBJ1-2 16 . TRBV5-5 CASSLAQDGFNYGYTF
. 13 TRBD1 TRBV29-1 CSVAGQGGNEQYF
TRBJ2-7 15 . TRBV14 CASSPRQNLLYEQYF
TRBJ2-1 14 TRBD1 TRBV6-6 CASSYSGQGNEQFF
TRBJ2-3 19 TRBD1 TRBV29-1 CSVAQRRTGVLVGPDTQYF
TRBJ2-3 14 . TRBV9 CASTSPSGGDTQYF
. 16 TRBD1 TRBV4-3 CASSQTPGTGTYEQYF